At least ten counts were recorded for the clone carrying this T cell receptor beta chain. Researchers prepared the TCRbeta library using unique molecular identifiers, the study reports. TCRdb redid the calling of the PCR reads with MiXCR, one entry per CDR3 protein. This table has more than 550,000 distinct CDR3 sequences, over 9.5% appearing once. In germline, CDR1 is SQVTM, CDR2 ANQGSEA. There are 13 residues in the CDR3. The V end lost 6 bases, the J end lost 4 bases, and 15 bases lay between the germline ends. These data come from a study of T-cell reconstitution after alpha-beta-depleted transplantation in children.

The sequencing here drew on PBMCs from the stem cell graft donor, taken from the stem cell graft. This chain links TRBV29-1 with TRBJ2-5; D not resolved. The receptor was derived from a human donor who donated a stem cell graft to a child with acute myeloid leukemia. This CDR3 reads CSVGPSGGETQYF. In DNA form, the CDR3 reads TGCAGCGTGGGCCCCTCCGGTGGAGAGACCCAGTACTTC.